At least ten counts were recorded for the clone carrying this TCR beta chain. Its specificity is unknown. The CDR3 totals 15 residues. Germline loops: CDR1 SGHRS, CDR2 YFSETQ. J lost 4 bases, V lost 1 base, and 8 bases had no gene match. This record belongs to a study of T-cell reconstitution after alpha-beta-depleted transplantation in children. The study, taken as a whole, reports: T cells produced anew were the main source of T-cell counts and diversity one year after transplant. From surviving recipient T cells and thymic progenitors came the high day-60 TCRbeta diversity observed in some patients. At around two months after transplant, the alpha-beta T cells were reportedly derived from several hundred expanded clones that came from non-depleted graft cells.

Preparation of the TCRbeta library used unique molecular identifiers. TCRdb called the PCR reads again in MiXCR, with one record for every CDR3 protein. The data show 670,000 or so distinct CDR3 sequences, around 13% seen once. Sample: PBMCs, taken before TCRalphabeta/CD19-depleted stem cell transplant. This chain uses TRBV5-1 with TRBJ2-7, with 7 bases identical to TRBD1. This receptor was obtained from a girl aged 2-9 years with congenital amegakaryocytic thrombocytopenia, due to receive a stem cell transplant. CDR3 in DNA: TGCGCCAGCAGCTTGACACCGGGACAGAAGTACGAGCAGTACTTC. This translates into CASSLTPGQKYEQYF.